The clone carrying this T cell receptor (beta chain) has just one count. As yet, its antigen is unknown. The primer mix had 60 Vbeta and 13 Jbeta primers. In the study's own analysis: Unique TCR beta chains totaled roughly 80 million in a later count, with approximately 10 million of them shared. The repertoire was sequenced with immunoSEQ multiplex PCR; TCRdb's copy has only in-frame clones and lacks some. V, J and clone size reflect that table, while D and trimming were determined from the DNA. The sample lists roughly 160,000 clones, about 72% occurring once. Trimming took 5 bases from V and 2 from J; bases not matched to a gene: 6. Germline CDR1 is MNHEY and CDR2 is SVGAGI. The CDR3 runs to 15 residues. This record belongs to a study of cytomegalovirus exposure and HLA in healthy donors. Whole-study findings and limits: Several top significant clusters appeared, in a later analysis, to be linked to common viral pathogens. The study carried out a later analysis of TCR beta sequences. It associated around 17,000 of them with specific HLA alleles at a false discovery rate of 0.05. Across donors, sequencing depth was assumed by presence/absence analyses to be roughly uniform.

The J gene is TRBJ2-1, the V gene TRBV6-5; TRBD1 agrees at 7 bases. The sequence was obtained from a girl under 18 in good health and CMV-seronegative. Sequencing was carried out using PBMCs. The CDR3 coding sequence is TGTGCCAGCAGTCTGGGGGACAGCCCCTACAATGAGCAGTTCTTC. Protein: CASSLGDSPYNEQFF.